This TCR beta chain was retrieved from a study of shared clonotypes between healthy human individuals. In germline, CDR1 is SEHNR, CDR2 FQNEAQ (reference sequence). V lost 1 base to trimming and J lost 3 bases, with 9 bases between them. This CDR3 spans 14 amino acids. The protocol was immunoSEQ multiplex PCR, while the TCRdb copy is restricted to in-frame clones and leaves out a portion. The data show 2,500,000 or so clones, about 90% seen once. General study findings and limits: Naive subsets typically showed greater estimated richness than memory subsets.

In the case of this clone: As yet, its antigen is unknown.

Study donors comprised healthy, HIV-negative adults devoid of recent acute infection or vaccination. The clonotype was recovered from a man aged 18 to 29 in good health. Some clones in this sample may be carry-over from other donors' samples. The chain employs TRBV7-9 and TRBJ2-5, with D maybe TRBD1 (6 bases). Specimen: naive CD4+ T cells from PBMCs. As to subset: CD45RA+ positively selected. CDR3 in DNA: TGTGCCAGCAGCTTAGACAGGGTAAAAGAGACCCAGTACTTC. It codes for CASSLDRVKETQYF.